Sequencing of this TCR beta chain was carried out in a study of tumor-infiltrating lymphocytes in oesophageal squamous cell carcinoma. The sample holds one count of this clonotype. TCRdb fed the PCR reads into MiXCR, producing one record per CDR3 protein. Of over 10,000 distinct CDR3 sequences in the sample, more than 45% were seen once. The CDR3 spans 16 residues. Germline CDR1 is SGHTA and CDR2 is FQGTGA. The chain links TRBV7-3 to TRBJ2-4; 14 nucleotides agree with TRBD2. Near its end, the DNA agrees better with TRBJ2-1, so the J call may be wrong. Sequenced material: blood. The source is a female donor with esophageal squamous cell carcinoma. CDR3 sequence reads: CASSPPGLAGANEQFF. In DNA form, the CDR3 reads TGTGCCAGCAGCCCTCCGGGACTAGCGGGAGCTAATGAGCAGTTCTTC.